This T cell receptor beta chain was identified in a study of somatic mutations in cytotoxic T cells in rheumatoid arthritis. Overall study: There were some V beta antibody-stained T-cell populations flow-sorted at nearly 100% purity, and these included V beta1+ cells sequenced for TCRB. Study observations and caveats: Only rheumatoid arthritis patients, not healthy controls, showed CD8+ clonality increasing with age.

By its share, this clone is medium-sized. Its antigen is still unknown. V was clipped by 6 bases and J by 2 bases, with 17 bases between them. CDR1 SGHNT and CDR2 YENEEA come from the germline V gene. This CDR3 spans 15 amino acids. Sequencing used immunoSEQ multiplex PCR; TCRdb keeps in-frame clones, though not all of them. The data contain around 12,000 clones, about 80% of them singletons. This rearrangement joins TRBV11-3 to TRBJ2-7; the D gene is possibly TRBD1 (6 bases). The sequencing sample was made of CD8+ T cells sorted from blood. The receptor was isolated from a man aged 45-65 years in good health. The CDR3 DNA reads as TGTGCCAGCAGACACCGGGACACATCAGCCTACGAGCAGTACTTC. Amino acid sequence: CASRHRDTSAYEQYF.